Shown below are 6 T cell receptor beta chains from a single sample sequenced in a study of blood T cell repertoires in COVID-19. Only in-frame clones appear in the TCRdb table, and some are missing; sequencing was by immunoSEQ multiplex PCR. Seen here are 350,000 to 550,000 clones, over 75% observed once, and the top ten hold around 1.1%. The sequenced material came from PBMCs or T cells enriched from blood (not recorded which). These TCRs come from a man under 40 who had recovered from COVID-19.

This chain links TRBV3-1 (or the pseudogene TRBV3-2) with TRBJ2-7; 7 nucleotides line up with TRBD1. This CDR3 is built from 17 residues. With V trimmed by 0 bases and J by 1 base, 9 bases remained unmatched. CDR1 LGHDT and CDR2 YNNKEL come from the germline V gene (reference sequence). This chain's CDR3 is CASSQDTSETGSYEQYF. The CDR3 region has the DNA TGTGCCAGCAGCCAAGATACCTCCGAGACAGGGTCCTACGAGCAGTACTTC.

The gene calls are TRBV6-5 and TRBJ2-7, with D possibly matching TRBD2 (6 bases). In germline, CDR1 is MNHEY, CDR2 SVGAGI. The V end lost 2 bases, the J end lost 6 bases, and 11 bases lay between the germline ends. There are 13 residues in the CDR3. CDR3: CASSYPGGGEQYF. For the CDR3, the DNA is TGTGCCAGCAGTTACCCTGGGGGAGGCGAGCAGTACTTC.

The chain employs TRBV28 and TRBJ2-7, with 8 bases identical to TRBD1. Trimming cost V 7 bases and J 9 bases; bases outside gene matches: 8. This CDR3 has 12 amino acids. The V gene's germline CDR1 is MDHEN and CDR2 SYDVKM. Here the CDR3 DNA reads TGTGCCAGCACGGGACAGGCCAGCGCGCAGTACTTC. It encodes CASTGQASAQYF.

The CDR3, as DNA: TGTGCCAGCCGACGAGGGGGGGGCTACGAGCAGTACTTC. Residues: CASRRGGGYEQYF. The chain uses TRBV19 and TRBJ2-7, with D possibly TRBD2 on 7 matching bases. The V end lost 9 bases, the J end lost 3 bases, and 15 bases lay between the germline ends. The germline V gene encodes CDR1 LNHDA and CDR2 SQIVND (reference sequence). This CDR3 is 13 amino acids long. The whole variable domain, remainder taken from reference TRBV19 and TRBJ2-7, is DGGITQSPKYLFRKEGQNVTLSCEQNLNHDAMYWYRQDPGQGLRLIYYSQIVNDFQKGDIAEGYSVSREKKESFPLTVTSAQKNPTAFYLCASRRGGGYEQYFGPGTRLTVT.

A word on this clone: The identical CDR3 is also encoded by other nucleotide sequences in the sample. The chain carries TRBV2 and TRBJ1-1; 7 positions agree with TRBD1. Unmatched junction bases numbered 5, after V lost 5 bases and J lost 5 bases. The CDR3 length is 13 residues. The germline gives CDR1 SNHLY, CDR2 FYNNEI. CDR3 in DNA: TGTGCCAGCAGTAGGGACAGCGAAACTGAAGCTTTCTTT. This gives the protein CASSRDSETEAFF.

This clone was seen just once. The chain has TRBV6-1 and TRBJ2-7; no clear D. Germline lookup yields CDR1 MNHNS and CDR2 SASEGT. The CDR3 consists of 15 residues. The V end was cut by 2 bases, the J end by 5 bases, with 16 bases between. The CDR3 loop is CASSERSSGFDEQYF. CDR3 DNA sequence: TGTGCCAGCAGTGAAAGATCCTCAGGCTTCGACGAGCAGTACTTC.